These 11 T cell receptor beta chains came from one sample sequenced in a study of T cell changes during pregnancy in multiple sclerosis. This table comes from immunoSEQ multiplex PCR, and its TCRdb copy is limited to in-frame clones, with some not included. There are over 65,000 clones in the sample; roughly 94% occur only once, and 0.45% to 0.7% lies in the top ten. Here the sequenced sample was peripheral blood, taken in the third trimester of pregnancy. These receptors came from a female donor with multiple sclerosis, enrolled in a pregnancy study.

The chain employs TRBV7-8 and TRBJ1-1; D is perhaps TRBD1 (5 bases). V was pared by 6 bases and J by 1 base, with 9 bases between. Germline V gene sequence: CDR1 SGHVS, CDR2 FQNEAQ. The CDR3 spans 13 residues. The CDR3 reads CASRPGGNTEAFF. CDR3 in DNA: TGTGCCAGCAGACCGGGGGGGAACACTGAAGCTTTCTTT. The full variable domain, rest sourced from reference TRBV7-8 and TRBJ1-1, is GAGVSQSPRYKVAKRGQDVALRCDPISGHVSLFWYQQALGQGPEFLTYFQNEAQLDKSGLPSDRFFAERPEGSVSTLKIQRTQQEDSAVYLCASRPGGNTEAFFGQGTRLTVV.

The chain uses TRBV30 and TRBJ1-6, with a tentative D call TRBD1 (5 bases). Between the trimmed V and J ends, which lost 1 base and 10 bases, there was a span of 17 bases. Germline V gives CDR1 GTSNPN, CDR2 SVGIG (reference sequence). This CDR3 is built from 15 residues. The CDR3: CAWSGETASGSPLHF. CDR3 sequence (DNA): TGTGCCTGGAGTGGAGAGACAGCGTCAGGCTCACCCCTCCACTTT.

The chain joins TRBV7-2 to TRBJ1-2, with 9 bases identical to TRBD1. Germline V gives CDR1 SGHTA, CDR2 FQGNSA. This CDR3 region has 14 residues. Germline trimming cut 5 bases from V and 5 bases from J; bases unmatched to any gene: 6. Here the CDR3 reads CASSQDRGLYGYTF. CDR3 nucleotides: TGTGCCAGCAGCCAGGACAGGGGCCTGTATGGCTACACCTTC. The full variable domain, in which reference TRBV7-2 and TRBJ1-2 provide the parts outside the CDR3, is GAGVSQSPSNKVTEKGKDVELRCDPISGHTALYWYRQSLGQGLEFLIYFQGNSAPDKSGLPSDRFSAERTGGSVSTLTIQRTQQEDSAVYLCASSQDRGLYGYTFGSGTRLTVV.

The chain uses TRBV29-1 and TRBJ1-6, with D unresolved. The CDR3 loop spans 13 amino acids. Germline V gene lookup returns CDR1 SQVTM and CDR2 ANQGSEA. V lost 5 bases and J lost 7, with 12 bases in between. The CDR3 DNA reads TGCAGCGTTAAGGACGGAGGGAATTCACCCCTCCACTTT. Protein: CSVKDGGNSPLHF.

The genes are TRBV19 and TRBJ1-2, with D perhaps matching TRBD1 (6 bases). Germline lookup yields CDR1 LNHDA and CDR2 SQIVND (reference sequence). V lost 7 bases and J lost 7, with 16 bases in between. The CDR3 totals 13 residues. The CDR3 DNA is TGTGCCAGTAAATTGGGGGCGCTCCGTGGCTACACCTTC. Its translation is CASKLGALRGYTF. The complete variable domain, with remaining parts taken from reference TRBV19 and TRBJ1-2, reads DGGITQSPKYLFRKEGQNVTLSCEQNLNHDAMYWYRQDPGQGLRLIYYSQIVNDFQKGDIAEGYSVSREKKESFPLTVTSAQKNPTAFYLCASKLGALRGYTFGSGTRLTVV.

The chain couples TRBV4-1 to TRBJ1-2; D perhaps matches TRBD1 (5 bases). The V end was cut by 1 base, the J end by 5 bases, with 11 bases between. CDR1 is MGHRA, CDR2 YSYEKL, per germline. The CDR3 spans 14 residues. This chain's CDR3 is CASSQGWGGYGYTF. The DNA of the CDR3 is TGCGCCAGCAGCCAAGGTTGGGGGGGTTATGGCTACACCTTC.

The chain combines TRBV14 with TRBJ1-1; tentative D call: TRBD1 (5 bases). The CDR3 consists of 13 residues. V lost 4 bases, J lost 11 bases, and 17 bases lay in between. CDR1 is SGHDN and CDR2 is FVKESK in the germline V gene. The CDR3 loop is CASSLGQSSMAFF. The CDR3 nucleotides read TGTGCCAGCAGCCTTGGACAAAGTTCAATGGCTTTCTTT.

The CDR3 reads CASSPDRIYEQYF. CDR3 nucleotide sequence: TGCGCCAGCAGCCCTGACAGGATCTACGAGCAGTACTTC. This chain connects TRBV5-1 to TRBJ2-7; the D gene is possibly TRBD1 (6 bases). CDR3 length: 13 residues. Trimming shortened V by 4 bases and J by 3 bases, and 11 bases separated the two germline ends. CDR1 is SGHRS and CDR2 is YFSETQ in the germline V gene.

The chain recombines TRBV11-2 with TRBJ2-1, with 9 bases that match TRBD2. Germline CDR1 SGHAT, CDR2 FQNNGV. The CDR3 has 15 amino acids. The V gene end was trimmed by 1 base and the J gene end by 4 bases; junction bases not matched to a gene: 2. CDR3 amino acids: CASSLGLAGYNEQFF. In DNA, the CDR3 is TGTGCCAGCAGCTTAGGTCTAGCGGGGTACAATGAGCAGTTCTTC.

The chain carries TRBV18 and TRBJ1-2; the D gene is possibly TRBD1 (5 bases). Looked up from germline, CDR1 is KGHSH and CDR2 is LQKENI. The CDR3 is made up of 14 amino acids. The germline V and J ends were trimmed by 3 bases and 2 bases, with 10 bases remaining between them. This CDR3 reads CASSPGLINYGYTF. The CDR3 DNA sequence: TGTGCCAGCTCACCGGGGCTCATCAACTATGGCTACACCTTC.

Here the CDR3 DNA reads TGTGCCAGCAGTGAGGTTAGAGGGAGCACAGATACGCAGTATTTT. Translation: CASSEVRGSTDTQYF. The rearrangement joins TRBV6-4 to TRBJ2-3, with D maybe TRBD2 (5 bases). V lost 3 bases to trimming and J lost 0 bases, with 10 bases between them. The V gene's germline CDR1 is MRHNA and CDR2 SNTAGT. This CDR3 is built from 15 residues.